The 26 T cell receptor beta chains reported below all come from one sample, sequenced in a study of cytomegalovirus exposure and HLA in healthy donors. PCR primers comprised 60 Vbeta and 13 Jbeta primers. Profiling relied on immunoSEQ multiplex PCR, and the TCRdb table lists in-frame clones only, not all of them. The table records over 120,000 clones, roughly 82% of them present only once. Sequenced: PBMCs. Every receptor here comes from a man aged 30-40 years in good health and CMV-seronegative.

The chain carries TRBV6-6 and TRBJ1-2, with unresolved D. The CDR3 length is 15 residues. Germline assignment: CDR1 MNHNY and CDR2 SVGAGI (reference sequence). V lost 6 bases, J lost 5 bases, and 19 bases lay in between. The CDR3: CASSPPGSSAYGYTF. The CDR3 DNA reads as TGTGCCAGCAGCCCCCCGGGAAGTTCGGCTTATGGCTACACCTTC.

J is TRBJ2-3 and V is TRBV6-1; 7 bases are shared with TRBD2. CDR1 and CDR2 (germline): MNHNS, SASEGT. The CDR3 loop spans 16 amino acids. The V gene end was trimmed by 0 bases and the J gene end by 6 bases; junction bases not matched to a gene: 9. This CDR3 is CASSEAAAGTRDTQYF. The CDR3 DNA reads TGTGCCAGCAGTGAAGCGGCAGCGGGGACCCGGGATACGCAGTATTTT.

This sequence joins TRBV7-9 and TRBJ2-3; D perhaps matches TRBD2 (7 bases). The CDR3 runs to 19 residues. V was clipped by 4 bases and J by 0 bases, with 23 bases between them. Per the germline V gene, CDR1 is SEHNR and CDR2 is FQNEAQ (reference sequence). The DNA of the CDR3 is TGTGCCAGCAGCTCCCCCGGGGGGCGGGGGATCTCTAGCACAGATACGCAGTATTTT. It yields the protein CASSSPGGRGISSTDTQYF.

The J gene is TRBJ1-2, the V gene TRBV6-1; D is undetermined. This CDR3 comprises 13 residues. The germline V gene encodes CDR1 MNHNS and CDR2 SASEGT. V dropped 1 base and J dropped 4 bases, with 7 bases sitting between them. CDR3 sequence: CASSEVGLYGYTF. CDR3 sequence (DNA): TGTGCCAGCAGTGAAGTAGGACTCTATGGCTACACCTTC.

This clone has only a few counts. The V gene is TRBV4-1, the J gene TRBJ1-5, with a tentative D call TRBD1 (5 bases). This CDR3 comprises 15 residues. The V gene's germline CDR1 is MGHRA and CDR2 YSYEKL. The V end lost 7 bases, the J end lost 0 bases, and 13 bases lay between the germline ends. The DNA for the CDR3 is TGCGCCAGCAACCCGACAGAGACTAGCAATCAGCCCCAGCATTTT. It specifies CASNPTETSNQPQHF.

CDR3: CASSPLGVGNEQFF. CDR3 coding DNA: TGTGCCAGCAGTCCCTTGGGAGTTGGTAATGAGCAGTTCTTC. The V gene is TRBV27, the J gene TRBJ2-1; D perhaps matches TRBD2 (5 bases). The CDR3 spans 14 residues. The germline V and J ends were trimmed by 5 bases and 7 bases, with 15 bases remaining between them. Germline V lookup: CDR1 MNHEY, CDR2 SMNVEV (reference sequence).

The chain combines TRBV2 with TRBJ2-5; 7 nucleotides match TRBD1. V trimming: 10 bases; J trimming: 1 base; junction bases outside the gene matches: 6. Per the germline V gene, CDR1 is SNHLY and CDR2 is FYNNEI. The CDR3 consists of 13 residues. Here the CDR3 reads CATPTGSQETQYF. The CDR3 DNA reads TGTGCCACTCCGACAGGGAGCCAAGAGACCCAGTACTTC.

This clone was seen only a few times. The chain joins TRBV19 to TRBJ1-2; possible D gene TRBD1, 5 bases. Trimming removed 7 bases at V and 4 bases at J, with 10 bases between. This CDR3 has 12 residues. Germline V gene lookup returns CDR1 LNHDA and CDR2 SQIVND (reference sequence). CDR3 sequence reads: CASNPGVYGYTF. As DNA, the CDR3 is TGTGCCAGTAATCCGGGGGTCTATGGCTACACCTTC.

This clone appeared once. The chain has TRBV6-1 and TRBJ2-1; weak D call: TRBD2 (5 bases). CDR3 size: 13 residues. The germline gives CDR1 MNHNS, CDR2 SASEGT. Trimming took 8 bases from V and 3 from J, leaving 11 bases between them. In DNA form, the CDR3 reads TGTGCCAGCCGTCTGGGGAGCTACAATGAGCAGTTCTTC. It codes for CASRLGSYNEQFF.

This clone was seen a single time. The chain has TRBV5-5 and TRBJ2-7, with D perhaps matching TRBD1 (6 bases). Germline CDR1 and CDR2: SGHKS and YYEKEE (reference sequence). Trimming removed 2 bases from V and 2 bases from J, with 11 bases in between. The CDR3 covers 14 residues. CDR3 region: CASSFRTDPYEQYF. The CDR3 DNA reads TGTGCCAGCAGCTTTAGGACAGATCCCTACGAGCAGTACTTC.

This chain connects TRBV7-2 to TRBJ2-5; 7 bases line up with TRBD1. The CDR3 is 16 residues long. CDR1 is SGHTA, CDR2 FQGNSA, per germline. V lost 2 bases to trimming and J lost 4 bases; unmatched junction nucleotides: 10. The DNA of the CDR3 is TGTGCCAGCAGCTTACATCCCGGACAGGCGGGAGAGACCCAGTACTTC. It specifies CASSLHPGQAGETQYF. Combining the CDR3 with reference TRBV7-2 and TRBJ2-5 gives the whole variable domain GAGVSQSPSNKVTEKGKDVELRCDPISGHTALYWYRQSLGQGLEFLIYFQGNSAPDKSGLPSDRFSAERTGGSVSTLTIQRTQQEDSAVYLCASSLHPGQAGETQYFGPGTRLLVL.

The CDR3 spells CASRSSGGPHEQYF. For the CDR3, the DNA is TGTGCCAGCAGGTCCAGCGGGGGCCCCCACGAGCAGTACTTC. This chain uses TRBV27 with TRBJ2-7, with 8 bases aligning to TRBD2. The CDR3 sequence is 14 residues long. Germline loops: CDR1 MNHEY, CDR2 SMNVEV (reference sequence). The V and J ends lost 6 bases and 5 bases, in that order; junction bases with no gene match: 9.

As to this clone: Other DNA sequences within the sample encode an identical CDR3. The rearrangement uses TRBV6-5 and TRBJ1-2, with D unclear. Germline lookup yields CDR1 MNHEY and CDR2 SVGAGI. Trimming took off 2 bases at V and 8 bases at J, with 6 bases between the two ends. The CDR3 loop spans 11 amino acids. CDR3 sequence: CASSYGGGYTF. DNA for the CDR3: TGTGCCAGCAGTTACGGAGGCGGCTACACCTTC.

The rearrangement joins TRBV5-1 to TRBJ2-3; tentatively, D is TRBD2 (6 bases). Trimming pared 0 bases from V and 2 bases from J, leaving 10 bases between. The CDR3 is 15 amino acids. CDR1 SGHRS and CDR2 YFSETQ come from the germline V gene. The CDR3 bases are TGCGCCAGCAGCTTGGCCAAGGGACTCACAGATACGCAGTATTTT. It codes for CASSLAKGLTDTQYF.

This clone was detected only once. The junction departs from germline at one end; a sequencing error may be responsible. The chain recombines TRBV7-7 with TRBJ2-1; 12 bases map to TRBD2. The germline V gene has CDR1 SSHAT and CDR2 FNYEAQ (reference sequence). This CDR3 contains 19 residues. CDR3 coding DNA: TGTGCTAGCAGCTTACGGGCTAGCGGGGGGGCCGGGGTCTACAATGAGCAGTTCTTC. It specifies CASSLRASGGAGVYNEQFF. The full variable domain, completed using reference TRBV7-7 and TRBJ2-1, is GAGVSQSPRYKVTKRGQDVTLRCDPISSHATLYWYQQALGQGPEFLTYFNYEAQPDKSGLPSDRFSAERPEGSISTLTIQRTEQRDSAMYRCASSLRASGGAGVYNEQFFGPGTRLTVL.

As for this clone: One junction end disagrees with the germline gene, perhaps due to a read error. This sequence joins TRBV7-9 and TRBJ2-1, with TRBD2 identical over 14 bases. The CDR3 is made up of 16 amino acids. Germline lookup yields CDR1 SEHNR and CDR2 FQNEAQ (reference sequence). The CDR3 loop reads CSSSPGTSGSMNEQFF. Written as DNA, the CDR3 is TGTTCCAGCAGCCCTGGGACTAGCGGGAGTATGAATGAGCAGTTCTTC.

This clone came up once. The chain recombines TRBV4-2 with TRBJ2-6; 8 bases line up with TRBD1. Germline loops: CDR1 LGHNA, CDR2 YNFKEQ. The CDR3 spans 16 residues. The V gene end was trimmed by 4 bases and the J gene end by 2 bases; junction bases not matched to a gene: 4. The CDR3 bases are TGTGCCAGCAGCCCCCAGGGGGCGGCTGGGGCCAACGTCCTGACTTTC. It specifies CASSPQGAAGANVLTF.

The chain links TRBV30 to TRBJ1-4, with 11 nucleotides matching TRBD1. This CDR3 is built from 16 residues. J was trimmed by 3 bases and V by 2 bases; bases with no gene match: 5. Germline assignment: CDR1 GTSNPN and CDR2 SVGIG (reference sequence). The CDR3 DNA follows: TGTGCCTGGAGTACGGGACAGGGGGGCCCTAATGAAAAACTGTTTTTT. Protein: CAWSTGQGGPNEKLFF.

The chain employs TRBV28 and TRBJ2-7, with D unresolved. The germline gives CDR1 MDHEN, CDR2 SYDVKM. The CDR3 is made up of 14 amino acids. Trimming pared 3 bases from V and 4 bases from J, leaving 13 bases between. The CDR3 reads CASSFASGWYEQYF. CDR3 nucleotides: TGTGCCAGCAGTTTTGCATCAGGTTGGTACGAGCAGTACTTC.

This clone was recorded only once. J is TRBJ2-2 and V is TRBV18; 13 bases align to TRBD2. This CDR3 has 18 amino acids. Per the germline V gene, CDR1 is KGHSH and CDR2 is LQKENI. The trim removed 4 bases at V and 0 bases at J, leaving 5 bases unmatched. For the CDR3, the DNA is TGTGCCAGCTCACTTCAGACTAGCGGGAGGCCGAACACCGGGGAGCTGTTTTTT. Amino acid sequence: CASSLQTSGRPNTGELFF.

The chain employs TRBV10-1 and TRBJ2-5; unclear D gene. In germline, CDR1 is WNHNN, CDR2 SYGVQD (reference sequence). The V end was cut by 6 bases, the J end by 5 bases, with 19 bases between. The CDR3 is 15 residues long. The CDR3 DNA reads TGCGCCAGCAGCCCAACCCTGGGCGCTCGGGAGACCCAGTACTTC. Its translation is CASSPTLGARETQYF.

This clone was recorded many times. The gene calls are TRBV28 and TRBJ1-5; D is ambiguous. Trimming removed 7 bases at V and 2 bases at J, with 9 bases between. The germline gives CDR1 MDHEN, CDR2 SYDVKM. CDR3 length: 13 amino acids. The CDR3 DNA reads as TGTGCCAGCAAGGTAAGCGGCAATCAGCCCCAGCATTTT. It is translated as CASKVSGNQPQHF.

The rearrangement links TRBV14 to TRBJ2-5, with 7 bases fitting TRBD1. V dropped 4 bases and J dropped 3; count of bases not matched to a gene: 11. There are 16 residues in the CDR3. From germline, CDR1 is SGHDN and CDR2 FVKESK. In DNA form, the CDR3 reads TGTGCCAGCAGCCGATCACTTGACAGGGCCGAAGAGACCCAGTACTTC. Protein sequence: CASSRSLDRAEETQYF.

The chain recombines TRBV6-5 with TRBJ2-2; tentative D call: TRBD1 (6 bases). Germline-derived CDR1 and CDR2 are MNHEY and SVGAGI. Trimming stripped 4 bases from V and 0 bases from J, with 6 bases between. The CDR3 covers 14 residues. The CDR3 nucleotides read TGTGCCAGCAGTTGGACAGCGAACACCGGGGAGCTGTTTTTT. It yields the protein CASSWTANTGELFF.

The chain uses TRBV7-9 and TRBJ1-1, with 8 bases identical to TRBD1. The CDR3 loop spans 14 amino acids. The germline V gene encodes CDR1 SEHNR and CDR2 FQNEAQ (reference sequence). The V and J ends lost 5 bases and 5 bases, in that order; junction bases with no gene match: 7. The chain's CDR3 is CASSTRTGRTEAFF. As DNA, the CDR3 is TGTGCCAGCAGCACCAGGACAGGGCGGACTGAAGCTTTCTTT.

The chain joins TRBV9 to TRBJ2-3, with 12 bases matching TRBD2. Germline CDR1 and CDR2: SGDLS and YYNGEE. After removal of 3 bases from V and 6 bases from J, the junction contained 2 bases not matched to a gene. The CDR3 sequence is 14 residues long. The CDR3 nucleotides read TGTGCCAGCAGCGCTAGCGGGAGGGCCGATACGCAGTATTTT. It codes for CASSASGRADTQYF.